The source of this T cell receptor beta chain is a study of vaccination effects on CD4 cells after COVID-19. Comment on this clone: Its specificity is not known.

Profiling relied on immunoSEQ multiplex PCR, and the TCRdb table lists in-frame clones only, not all of them. This table has 55,000 to 75,000 clones, approximately 70% appearing once. ViraFEST expansion of antigen-specific CD4+ T cells with viral peptide pools preceded sequencing. After less than twelve days in culture, the CD4+ T cells were isolated. Among the vaccine recipients, none had a prior SARS-CoV-2 infection, and nucleocapsid antibodies were negative. This CDR3 has 14 amino acids. In germline, CDR1 is SNHLY, CDR2 FYNNEI. Trimming shortened V by 2 bases and J by 5 bases, and 10 bases separated the two germline ends.

The chain employs TRBV2 and TRBJ1-5; D perhaps matches TRBD1 (6 bases). The sequenced sample was CD4+ T cells from PBMCs cultured with HCoV-OC43 spike peptides, obtained before COVID-19 vaccination. Subset: HCoV-OC43 spike overlapping peptide pool stimulation. The clonotype was recovered from a human donor who received a COVID-19 vaccine. CDR3 loop: CASSERAGDQPQHF. The DNA of the CDR3 is TGTGCCAGCAGTGAACGGGCAGGGGATCAGCCCCAGCATTTT. Complete variable domain (other parts from reference TRBV2 and TRBJ1-5): EPEVTQTPSHQVTQMGQEVILRCVPISNHLYFYWYRQILGQKVEFLVSFYNNEISEKSEIFDDQFSVERPDGSNFTLKIRSTKLEDSAMYFCASSERAGDQPQHFGDGTRLSIL.